The present T cell receptor (beta chain) was sequenced within a study of T cell clonotyping in hematopoietic cell transplantation. Per the germline V gene, CDR1 is MNHEY and CDR2 is SVGAGI. This CDR3 contains 15 residues. V lost 2 bases, J lost 4 bases, and 14 bases lay in between. Repertoires were generated with immunoSEQ multiplex PCR, while TCRdb's copy carries only in-frame clones and drops some. The sample shows fewer than 7,000 clones, 32% of them seen only once. In its sample, this clone was seen once. This rearrangement joins TRBV6-5 to TRBJ1-2; a weak D match, TRBD1 (5 bases). Sequenced here: peripheral blood mononuclear cells, sampled 30 days after allogeneic stem cell transplant. The receptor's source is a female patient aged 50 to 60 who had an allogeneic stem cell transplant from an unrelated donor, so the T cells may come from the graft donor. Some clones in this sample may be carry-over from other donors' samples. Here the CDR3 reads CASSYVFGGTYGYTF. CDR3 sequence (DNA): TGTGCCAGCAGTTACGTTTTTGGGGGGACCTATGGCTACACCTTC.